A single sample gave rise to the 11 T cell receptor beta chains below, sequenced in a study of blood T cells in healthy people across ages. Using a J-beta primer mix together with a sample-barcoded 5' primer, a second PCR was run for roughly 7 to 12 cycles. TCRdb re-analysed the 5' RACE reads in MiXCR, keeping a single row per CDR3 protein. The table records roughly 700,000 distinct CDR3 sequences, around 49% of them present only once. Sequencing was carried out using blood. The receptor source for this set is a woman aged 55-75 years in good health.

V usage is TRBV5-1 and J usage is TRBJ1-1, with a tentative D call TRBD1 (5 bases). V shed 4 bases and J shed 11 bases, with 12 bases lying between them. This CDR3 has 11 residues. The germline CDR1 and CDR2 sequences are SGHRS and YFSETQ. As DNA, the CDR3 is TGCGCCAGCAGCGGGGGTCGAGTGGCTTTCTTT. It yields the protein CASSGGRVAFF.

The chain has TRBV29-1 and TRBJ2-5; 10 bases align to TRBD2. In germline, CDR1 is SQVTM, CDR2 ANQGSEA. Losses at the gene ends were 4 bases for V and 11 bases for J; bases not matched to a gene: 19. There are 16 residues in the CDR3. The DNA of the CDR3 is TGCAGCGTTGCCCCCTCTATAGCGGGAGGCTACAATGAGCAGTACTTC. This translates into CSVAPSIAGGYNEQYF.

This clonotype was seen more than once but under ten times. The J gene is TRBJ1-5, the V gene TRBV7-2, with TRBD1 matching 7 bases. Trimming at V came to 1 base and at J to 7 bases, leaving 4 bases not matched to a gene. Germline CDR1 SGHTA, CDR2 FQGNSA. The CDR3 runs to 14 residues. CDR3 residues: CASSLDRGRQPQHF. CDR3 in DNA: TGTGCCAGCAGCTTAGACAGGGGACGCCAGCCCCAGCATTTT.

The chain couples TRBV19 to TRBJ2-6; D ambiguous. The CDR3 totals 14 residues. The V gene lost 7 bases and the J gene lost 0 bases, with 7 bases spanning the gap. Looked up from germline, CDR1 is LNHDA and CDR2 is SQIVND (reference sequence). The CDR3 coding sequence is TGTGCCAGTAACGGCAACTCTGGGGCCAACGTCCTGACTTTC. Protein: CASNGNSGANVLTF.

The chain couples TRBV7-2 to TRBJ2-1, with D possibly matching TRBD2 (5 bases). The CDR3 sequence is 15 residues long. V lost 0 bases, J lost 0 bases, and 6 bases lay in between. The germline V gene has CDR1 SGHTA and CDR2 FQGNSA. The CDR3 loop is CASSLALASYNEQFF. As DNA, the CDR3 is TGTGCCAGCAGCTTAGCCCTAGCCTCCTACAATGAGCAGTTCTTC.

The chain has TRBV7-9 and TRBJ2-1, with 8 bases identical to TRBD2. The CDR3 sequence is 14 residues long. V lost 1 base, J lost 7 bases, and 3 bases stayed unmatched. The germline gives CDR1 SEHNR, CDR2 FQNEAQ (reference sequence). The CDR3 is CASSLGGTRNEQFF. The DNA of the CDR3 is TGTGCCAGCAGCTTAGGGGGGACTAGGAATGAGCAGTTCTTC. Together with reference TRBV7-9 and TRBJ2-1, the CDR3 gives the full variable domain: DTGVSQNPRHKITKRGQNVTFRCDPISEHNRLYWYRQTLGQGPEFLTYFQNEAQLEKSRLLSDRFSAERPKGSFSTLEIQRTEQGDSAMYLCASSLGGTRNEQFFGPGTRLTVL.

At least ten counts were recorded for this clonotype. The CDR3 bases are TGCGCCAGCAGCCAAGATTTAACAGGGTCTGGGGCCAACGTCCTGACTTTC. This gives the protein CASSQDLTGSGANVLTF. The chain recombines TRBV5-1 with TRBJ2-6; tentatively, D is TRBD1 (6 bases). Trimming pared 4 bases from V and 1 base from J, leaving 15 bases between. Germline V gives CDR1 SGHRS, CDR2 YFSETQ. The CDR3 extends over 17 amino acids.

V gene TRBV29-1 combines with J gene TRBJ1-1; perhaps TRBD1 as D (5 bases). Germline CDR1 reads SQVTM; CDR2 reads ANQGSEA. The CDR3 consists of 13 residues. Trimming pared 4 bases from V and 2 bases from J, leaving 11 bases between. CDR3 sequence: CSVGLRANTEAFF. CDR3 nucleotides: TGCAGCGTTGGTCTCAGGGCCAACACTGAAGCTTTCTTT.

The chain couples TRBV27 to TRBJ1-2, with a tentative D call TRBD1 (5 bases). Germline V CDR1 and CDR2: MNHEY, SMNVEV (reference sequence). This CDR3 spans 13 amino acids. V was pared by 6 bases and J by 3 bases, with 11 bases between. CDR3 region: CASSRDGDYGYTF. CDR3 nucleotide sequence: TGTGCCAGCAGCAGGGATGGAGACTATGGCTACACCTTC.

This clonotype was counted between two and nine times. V is TRBV29-1 and J is TRBJ2-5, with D possibly being TRBD1 (5 bases). The end of the DNA fits TRBJ2-7 better, so the J call may be wrong. This CDR3 comprises 12 residues. Germline CDR1 is SQVTM and CDR2 is ANQGSEA. The DNA of the CDR3 is TGCAGCGTTGTGGGGCCACGCGACGAGCAGTACTTC. This sequence encodes CSVVGPRDEQYF.

This clonotype was seen a handful of times. The chain links TRBV10-3 to TRBJ2-5; 8 nucleotides line up with TRBD2. V trimming: 8 bases; J trimming: 2 bases; junction bases outside the gene matches: 1. Germline V gene sequence: CDR1 ENHRY, CDR2 SYGVKD. The CDR3 consists of 12 residues. The CDR3 loop is CAIGTSQETQYF. DNA of the CDR3: TGTGCCATCGGGACTAGTCAAGAGACCCAGTACTTC.